This T cell receptor (beta chain) was recorded in a study of cytomegalovirus exposure and HLA in healthy donors listed by TCRdb under 2017. Context from the whole study: An earlier analysis of 587 of the donors reported about 300 Gb of sequence data and about 120 million unique TCR beta sequences obtained from about 170 million T cells. The number of typed donors differed by locus: about 629-630 for A, B, C, DRB1 and DQB1; 522 for DQA1; 606 for DPA1; and 400 to 480 for DPB1. On average, roughly 200,000 unique TCR beta nucleotide sequences were sequenced per donor among 398 genotyped donors of the cohort, with 15% to 20% of those sequences being non-productive. Donor age, sex, ethnicity and CMV serostatus were compiled together with the repertoire data. A later analysis re-analyzed previously published TCR beta repertoires from 666 donors and added high-resolution HLA genotyping to study TCR occurrence patterns. Several DR-DQ haplotypes were treated as single units for association and clustering because of strong linkage in the cohort. HLA typing included class I and class II loci at four-digit resolution. Genome-wide SNP genotypes for about 65% of the roughly 670 donors were used in a later genetic analysis, which treated that subset as a discovery cohort. The aim of the study was to test whether cataloging public T cell receptors could identify signatures of past pathogen exposure. Of the approximately 370 genotyped donors, 75% to 85% were placed in the genetic ancestry cluster associated with self-reported Caucasian donors. In addition to the first cohort of 650 to 800 subjects, a separate validation cohort of approximately 130 different subjects was used. Every repertoire in the discovery cohort had been generated on one and the same sequencing platform. The study profiled the T cell repertoires of fewer than 850 subjects by immunosequencing and related them to cytomegalovirus serostatus. The later analysis used no new phenotypic data to find candidate immune exposures, relying instead on TCR beta sequences and their occurrence across donors. Approximately 300 gigabases of sequencing data and 91 million or so unique TCR sequences made up an early release that covered 500 to 700 HLA-typed donors. The study combined high-throughput TCR immunosequencing, statistical association of individual TCRs with disease status, and machine learning to predict cytomegalovirus infection status. An earlier analysis of nearly 600 of the donors applied high-throughput TCR beta sequencing to assess whether each TCR beta V gene segment acted as functional or pseudogenic.

Results the study describes overall, beyond this receptor: Three of the identified cytomegalovirus-associated TCR beta chains were confirmed in vitro to be specific for cytomegalovirus antigens. An earlier analysis of approximately 540 of the donors showed that most TCR beta V segments appeared in productive rearrangements either about 87% or about 30% of the time, which broadly matched IMGT annotations. Roughly uniform sequencing depth across donors was assumed in presence/absence analyses, although this assumption may not hold. V-gene and J-gene trimming of TCR beta chains was associated with a missense DCLRE1C variant in a later genetic analysis, and the association was replicated in an independent cohort. A further reported finding was that TCR beta sequences accurately predicted the HLA-A and HLA-B alleles for most subjects in the first cohort. In a later genetic analysis, fewer N-insertions in productive TCRs were reported among donors in an Asian-associated ancestry cluster than the roughly 700-donor mean. A later analysis found that most CMV-associated TCR beta chains appeared HLA-restricted, with HLA associations seemingly driven largely by CMV exposure. According to a later analysis, TCR association rates differed among HLA loci, with DRB1 alleles showing the most associated TCRs and HLA-C alleles showing the fewest. Some IMGT-functional V segments, including TRBV6-2 and TRBV6-3, could not be told apart with the 87-base-pair reads, so those segments were excluded. The study gave a list of some 150 TCR beta chains associated with cytomegalovirus. In both the original and validation cohorts, the classifier was reported to diagnose cytomegalovirus status with high specificity and sensitivity. Seventeen rarely observed V segments, including chromosome 9 orphons, were excluded from the earlier analysis of approximately 600 of the donors because counts were too low. Most TCR sequences were seen in very few donors, while some public TCRs were found in many individuals. In a later analysis, HLA-associated TCR beta chains were found to be more clonally expanded and to have lower generation probabilities than equally common non-associated chains. Specific HLA alleles were associated with 15,000 to 20,000 TCR beta sequences at a false discovery rate of 0.05 in a later analysis. The only immune exposure information available for the cohort was CMV serostatus. Strong co-occurrence of HLA alleles, especially DR and DQ, made assigning TCR associations to individual alleles difficult. Linkage disequilibrium might explain the correlated functional status among segregating V segments, but an unknown experimental factor could not be ruled out. In this cohort, only TCR beta chains were sequenced, and detectable features were limited by the absence of alpha or paired-chain data. According to the authors, the approach could potentially be generalized to other disease states and immunological phenotypes. A later analysis reported that several top co-occurrence clusters appeared linked to parvovirus B19, influenza, CMV and Epstein-Barr virus. Because HLA typing was missing for some donors at each locus, association tests included only the typed subset. The sequencing pipeline was judged likely to have produced a cluster of highly shared sequence variants as a technical artifact.

From V the trimming removes 6 bases and from J it removes 5 bases, while the gene matches leave 3 bases of the junction unaccounted for. The CDR3 goes from the cysteine to the phenylalanine over 14 residues. The only DNA kept is the CDR3, 42 bases in frame from the first base. CDR1 is given as KGHSH and CDR2 as LQKENI, both from the germline V gene. With respect to this clone: No antigen is known for it. No much larger clone exists at a distance of one base, and base qualities are not known.

The cohort comprised fewer than 750 healthy bone marrow donors. At the time of sampling, all cohort members were nominally healthy, though unrecorded immune exposures were likely present. The donor tested CMV seronegative and was one of the 352 seronegative cohort members. A peripheral blood sample was provided by each donor, and peripheral blood mononuclear cells were used for TCR beta sequencing. Genomic DNA was extracted from the blood cell samples with the Qiagen DNeasy Blood Extraction Kit. Library prep was done by the immunoSEQ multiplex PCR assay. The multiplex PCR relied on a mix of 60 forward primers for TCR Vbeta segments and 13 reverse primers for TCR Jbeta segments. A multiplex PCR assay on genomic DNA amplified the CDR3 region of rearranged TCR beta genes. The Illumina HiSeq System was used to sequence the amplified TCR beta libraries as 87-base-pair reads. The study's own analysis went as follows. In a later analysis, some 80 million unique TCR beta chains were counted across the roughly 670 repertoires, and around 11 million of these chains were shared by at least two donors. A nearest-neighbor algorithm error-corrected the raw reads and collapsed the reads into unique sequences, merging closely related sequences to remove PCR and sequencing errors. Alignment of CDR3 sequences to IMGT reference sequences was used to assign V, D and J gene segments. Each retained sequence needed at least a six-nucleotide match to both a V gene segment and a J gene segment. Rearrangements were classified as productive when the CDR3 lacked stop codons and remained in frame with V and J, and all other rearrangements were classified as non-productive. CDR3 was defined according to IMGT convention as the region running from the second conserved V-encoded cysteine to the conserved J-encoded phenylalanine. In an earlier analysis of around 540 of the donors, sequences lacking an unambiguous match to a single V gene segment were excluded. An earlier analysis of under 750 of the donors called V segments functional above 56.7% productive rearrangements and segregating when the between-donor standard deviation exceeded 5%. A statistical classification framework was developed to diagnose cytomegalovirus status using the catalog of TCR beta chain sequences. V and J gene assignment, in a later analysis, came from comparing TCR nucleotide sequences with IMGT/GENE-DB human TR gene sequences. The TCRdist pipeline was used in a later analysis to assign CDR3 sequences and most-parsimonious VDJ recombination scenarios. In a later analysis, each TCR beta chain was defined by its CDR3 amino acid sequence together with its V-gene family, and reads lacking a unique V-gene family were excluded. In a later analysis, 450 to 600 highly shared, low-generation-probability nucleotide sequences were removed to address suspected cross-contamination and a sequencing artifact. In a later analysis, a clonal expansion index for each public chain was calculated from normalized within-repertoire ranks of inferred template counts. In a later analysis, generation probabilities were computed using a VDJ recombination model fitted to out-of-frame rearrangements, and the results were checked against IGoR. In a later analysis, TCR-TCR, TCR-HLA and TCR-CMV co-occurrence was scored with hypergeometric tests, and a repertoire-size bias correction was applied to TCR pairs. False discovery rates were estimated in a later analysis by permuting HLA or CMV assignments 20 times. A later analysis grouped co-occurring TCRs with DBSCAN, adding TCRdist sequence similarity when clustering within HLA-allele-positive subsets. Repertoires with fewer than 30,000 or more than 120,000 public chains were left out of co-occurrence clustering, as were a few repertoires with anomalous nucleotide sharing. This is the immuneACCESS table as TCRdb keeps it, with only in-frame sequences that have V and J called. A part of the clones is gone; compared with another copy, unresolved V genes explain less than half, and the rest is unexplained. V and J calls and clone size are those listed in that table; D and trimming were worked out from the DNA. For this sample the table gives roughly 67,000 clones, of which around four fifths were detected only once. The top ten clonotypes cover 9% to 10% of the sample.

The chain is made from TRBV18 and TRBJ2-2, and 10 junctional nucleotides match TRBD1. This clonotype was obtained from a man aged 35-49 years in good health and CMV-seronegative. The source material was PBMCs. In nucleotide form, the sequence is TGTGCCAGCTCGGACAGGGGGGAGACCGGGGAGCTGTTTTTT. Translated, this is CASSDRGETGELFF. With the portions outside the CDR3 filled from the reference TRBV18 and TRBJ2-2 genes, the complete variable region becomes NAGVMQNPRHLVRRRGQEARLRCSPMKGHSHVYWYRQLPEEGLKFMVYLQKENIIDESGMPKERFSAEFPKEGPSILRIQQVVRGDSAAYFCASSDRGETGELFFGEGSRLTVL.